This T cell receptor (beta chain) was captured by sequencing in a study of cytomegalovirus exposure and HLA in healthy donors. At the level of the study: The roughly 110 validation repertoires matched the 500 to 750 first-cohort repertoires in platform, a later analysis reported.

Details on this clone: Its antigen is unknown.

These donors were members of the roughly 110-subject validation cohort, a group separate from the approximately 680-subject first cohort. With 3 bases clipped from V and 1 base from J, the junction kept 3 bases outside the gene matches. The CDR3 loop spans 15 amino acids. Germline CDR1 is SGDLS and CDR2 is YYNGEE. Study-level points and caveats: According to the study, around 150 TCR beta chains were cytomegalovirus-associated. Published work reported that the classifier diagnosed cytomegalovirus status with high specificity and sensitivity.

Profiling relied on immunoSEQ multiplex PCR, and the TCRdb table lists in-frame clones only, not all of them. The data contain over 100,000 clones, roughly 89% of them singletons. V and J are TRBV9 and TRBJ1-4; 7 nucleotides agree with TRBD1. The source material was PBMCs. The TCR comes from a woman between 18 and 30 years old in good health and CMV-seronegative. CDR3 in DNA: TGTGCCAGCAGCGGTCGACAGGGAACTAATGAAAAACTGTTTTTT. This gives the protein CASSGRQGTNEKLFF.